This entry features one TCR beta chain sequence. Its antigen is not yet known. Base qualities are missing; no much larger clone stands one base away. TCRbeta CDR3 regions were amplified from genomic DNA by means of the immunoSEQ Assay, a bias-controlled multiplex PCR. Under the source paper's analysis protocol: Within the assay, amplification of reference gene primers was used to estimate how many nucleated cells each sample contained. To quantify the absolute abundance of each unique TCRbeta CDR3 rearrangement, sequence reads were collapsed and filtered. For each sample, productive Simpson clonality was calculated as the square root of Simpson's diversity index over productive rearrangements. This is the immuneACCESS table as TCRdb keeps it, with only in-frame sequences that have V and J called. A part of the clones is gone; compared with another copy, unresolved V genes explain less than half, and the rest is unexplained. The V and J calls and clone size are taken from that table; D and trimming were inferred from the DNA. The table for this sample lists around 200,000 clones; 86% of them were counted only once. The top ten constitute 4% to 4.5% of the sample.

For this chain, trimming is 7 bases at the V end and 4 bases at the J end, and the number of junction bases without a gene match is 5. The germline V gene encodes CDR1 SNHLY and CDR2 FYNNEI. The CDR3 runs 14 amino acids, cysteine and phenylalanine included. Only the CDR3 DNA is retained, 42 bases long and in frame from the first base. These data belong to a study of blood T cell repertoires in COVID-19 (dated by TCRdb to the early 2020s). Background on the whole study: Samples covering the acute and convalescent phases of COVID-19 were provided by collaborators in the United States, Italy and Spain. The material from the prospective study consisted of cDNA or gDNA derived from T cells, B-cell-depleted T cells, or PBMCs. Deeply sampled blood TCRbeta repertoires from subjects exposed to, actively infected with, or recovered from COVID-19 were included in the dataset. The repertoires were released in a freely available public database intended as a resource for research on the immune response to SARS-CoV-2. The samples were drawn from two sources: the first 160 participants of the ongoing ImmuneRACE study, and 1,254 subjects contributed by 6 global collaborators. A de-identified subject ID, COVID-19 status, age in years and sex were almost always included in the sample metadata. Where HLA class I and class II types were available, the types were taken from metadata supplied by the sample provider, not from assay-based typing.

General study outcomes and caveats: The quantity of clinical and demographic metadata differed by source and by participant and was supplied without curation.

Collaborating institutions collected whole blood in K2EDTA tubes following their own protocols. For TCRbeta analysis, collaborators shipped samples as frozen whole blood, isolated PBMCs, or DNA extracted from either of those sample types. The specimen sequenced was peripheral blood. The rearrangement joined TRBV2 to TRBJ1-2; 11 of the junction bases match TRBD1. This clonotype originated in a man aged 50-60 years with acute or convalescent COVID-19. The DNA reads as follows: TGTGCCAGCACAGGGACAGGGGGACTCTATGGCTACACCTTC. It encodes CASTGTGGLYGYTF.